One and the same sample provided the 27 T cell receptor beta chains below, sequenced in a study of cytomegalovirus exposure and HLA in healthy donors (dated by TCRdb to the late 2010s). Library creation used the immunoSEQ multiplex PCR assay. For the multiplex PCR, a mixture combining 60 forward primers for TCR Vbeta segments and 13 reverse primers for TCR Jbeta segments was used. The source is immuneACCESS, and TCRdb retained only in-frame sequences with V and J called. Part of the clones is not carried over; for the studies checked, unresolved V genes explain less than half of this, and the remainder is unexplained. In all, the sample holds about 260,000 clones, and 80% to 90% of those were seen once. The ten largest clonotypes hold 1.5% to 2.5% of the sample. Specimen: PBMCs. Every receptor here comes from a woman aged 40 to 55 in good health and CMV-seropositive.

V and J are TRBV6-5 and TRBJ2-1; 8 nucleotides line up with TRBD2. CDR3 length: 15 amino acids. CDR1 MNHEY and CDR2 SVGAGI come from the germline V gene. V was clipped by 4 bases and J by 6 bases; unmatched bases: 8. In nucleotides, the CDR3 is TGTGCCAGCAGTTTCCCGGGACTAGTCGGCAATGAGCAGTTCTTC. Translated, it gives CASSFPGLVGNEQFF.

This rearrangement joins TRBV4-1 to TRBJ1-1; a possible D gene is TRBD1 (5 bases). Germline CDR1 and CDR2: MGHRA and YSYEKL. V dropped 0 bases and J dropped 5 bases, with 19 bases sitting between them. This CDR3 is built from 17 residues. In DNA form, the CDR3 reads TGCGCCAGCAGCCAAGAGGGGCCACAGACAGTGTGGACTGAAGCTTTCTTT. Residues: CASSQEGPQTVWTEAFF.

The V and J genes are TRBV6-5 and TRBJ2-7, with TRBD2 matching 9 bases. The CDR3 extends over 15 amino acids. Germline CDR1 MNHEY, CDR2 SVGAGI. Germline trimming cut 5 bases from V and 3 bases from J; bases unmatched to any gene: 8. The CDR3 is CASSTPSGARYEQYF. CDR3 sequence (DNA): TGTGCCAGCAGTACTCCTAGCGGGGCGCGCTACGAGCAGTACTTC.

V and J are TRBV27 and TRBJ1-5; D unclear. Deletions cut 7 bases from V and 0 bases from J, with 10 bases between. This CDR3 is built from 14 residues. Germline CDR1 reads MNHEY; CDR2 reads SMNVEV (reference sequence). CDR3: CASMSQNSNQPQHF. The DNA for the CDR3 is TGTGCCAGCATGTCACAGAATAGCAATCAGCCCCAGCATTTT.

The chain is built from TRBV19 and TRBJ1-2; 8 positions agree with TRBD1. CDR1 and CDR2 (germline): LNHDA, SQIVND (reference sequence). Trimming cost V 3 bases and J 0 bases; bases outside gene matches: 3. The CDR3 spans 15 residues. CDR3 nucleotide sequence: TGTGCCAGTAGTATCCGGACAGGGTCTAACTATGGCTACACCTTC. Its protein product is CASSIRTGSNYGYTF.

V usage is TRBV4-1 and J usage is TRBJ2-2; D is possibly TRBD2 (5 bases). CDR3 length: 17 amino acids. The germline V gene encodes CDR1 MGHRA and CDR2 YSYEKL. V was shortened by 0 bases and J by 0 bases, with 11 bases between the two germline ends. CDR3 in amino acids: CASSQDRAEPNTGELFF. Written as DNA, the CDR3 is TGCGCCAGCAGCCAAGACCGAGCGGAGCCGAACACCGGGGAGCTGTTTTTT.

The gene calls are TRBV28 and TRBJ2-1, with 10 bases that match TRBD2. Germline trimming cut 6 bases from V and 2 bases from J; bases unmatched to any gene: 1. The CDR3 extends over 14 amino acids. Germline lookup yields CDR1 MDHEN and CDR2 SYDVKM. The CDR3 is CASRAGGAYNEQFF. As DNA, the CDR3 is TGTGCCAGCAGAGCGGGAGGGGCCTACAATGAGCAGTTCTTC.

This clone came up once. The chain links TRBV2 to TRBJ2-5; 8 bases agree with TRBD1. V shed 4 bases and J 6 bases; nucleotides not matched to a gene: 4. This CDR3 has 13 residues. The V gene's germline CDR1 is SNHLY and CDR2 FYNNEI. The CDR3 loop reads CASSAGQGKTQYF. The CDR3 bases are TGTGCCAGCAGTGCCGGACAGGGCAAGACCCAGTACTTC.

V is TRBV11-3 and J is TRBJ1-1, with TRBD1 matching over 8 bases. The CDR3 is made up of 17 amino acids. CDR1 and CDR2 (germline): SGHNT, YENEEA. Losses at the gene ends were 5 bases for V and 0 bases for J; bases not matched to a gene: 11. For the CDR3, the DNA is TGTGCCAGCAGCCCGAGCGGACAGGGCCATATGAACACTGAAGCTTTCTTT. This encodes CASSPSGQGHMNTEAFF.

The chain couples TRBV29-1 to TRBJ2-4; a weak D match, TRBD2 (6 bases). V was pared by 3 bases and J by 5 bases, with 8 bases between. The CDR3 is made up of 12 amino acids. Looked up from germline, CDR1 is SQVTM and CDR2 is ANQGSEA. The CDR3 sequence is CSVERDENIQYF. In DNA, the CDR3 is TGCAGCGTTGAGCGGGACGAAAACATTCAGTACTTC.

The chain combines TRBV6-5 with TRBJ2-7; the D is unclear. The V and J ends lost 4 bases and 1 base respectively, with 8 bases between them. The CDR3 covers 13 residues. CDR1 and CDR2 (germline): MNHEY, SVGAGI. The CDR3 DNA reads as TGTGCCAGCAGTTCCTCCGGGTCCTACGAGCAGTACTTC. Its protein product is CASSSSGSYEQYF.

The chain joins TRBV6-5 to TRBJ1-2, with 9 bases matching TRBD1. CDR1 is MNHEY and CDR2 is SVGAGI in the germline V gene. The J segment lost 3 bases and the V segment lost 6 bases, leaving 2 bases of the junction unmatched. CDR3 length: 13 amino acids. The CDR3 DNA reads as TGTGCCAGCAGACGGGACAGGGACTATGGCTACACCTTC. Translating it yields CASRRDRDYGYTF.

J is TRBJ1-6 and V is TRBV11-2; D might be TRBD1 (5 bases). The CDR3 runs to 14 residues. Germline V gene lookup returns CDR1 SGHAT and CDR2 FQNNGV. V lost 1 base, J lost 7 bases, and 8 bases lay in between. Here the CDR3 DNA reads TGTGCCAGCAGCTTAGGTAGGGGCAATTCACCCCTCCACTTT. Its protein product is CASSLGRGNSPLHF.

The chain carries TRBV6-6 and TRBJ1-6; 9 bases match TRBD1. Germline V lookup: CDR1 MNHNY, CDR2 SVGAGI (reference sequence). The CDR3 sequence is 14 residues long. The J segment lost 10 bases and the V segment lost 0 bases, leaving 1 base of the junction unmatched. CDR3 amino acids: CASSYSDRGSPLHF. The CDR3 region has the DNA TGTGCCAGCAGTTACTCGGACAGGGGATCACCCCTCCACTTT.

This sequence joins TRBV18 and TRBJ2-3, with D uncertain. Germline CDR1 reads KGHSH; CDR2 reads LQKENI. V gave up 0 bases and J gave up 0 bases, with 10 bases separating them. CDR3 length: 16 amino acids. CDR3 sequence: CASSPPSQASTDTQYF. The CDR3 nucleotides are TGTGCCAGCTCACCACCGTCTCAGGCTAGCACAGATACGCAGTATTTT.

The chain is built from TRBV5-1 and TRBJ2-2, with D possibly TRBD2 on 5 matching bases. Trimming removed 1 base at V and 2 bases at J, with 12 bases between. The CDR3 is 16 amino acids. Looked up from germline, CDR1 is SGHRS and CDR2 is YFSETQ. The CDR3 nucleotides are TGCGCCAGCAGCTTGTTATCCGGGATCAACACCGGGGAGCTGTTTTTT. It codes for CASSLLSGINTGELFF.

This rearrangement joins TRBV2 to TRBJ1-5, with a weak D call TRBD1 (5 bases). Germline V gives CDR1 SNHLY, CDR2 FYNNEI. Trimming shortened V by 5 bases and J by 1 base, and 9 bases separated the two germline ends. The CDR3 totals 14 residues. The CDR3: CASSIQESNQPQHF. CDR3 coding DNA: TGTGCCAGCAGTATACAGGAGAGCAATCAGCCCCAGCATTTT.

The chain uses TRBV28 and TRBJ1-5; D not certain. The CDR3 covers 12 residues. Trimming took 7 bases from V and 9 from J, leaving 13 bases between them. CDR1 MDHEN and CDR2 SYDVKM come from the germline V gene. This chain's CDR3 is CASTATKLPQHF. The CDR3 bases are TGTGCCAGCACCGCAACCAAGCTGCCCCAGCATTTT.

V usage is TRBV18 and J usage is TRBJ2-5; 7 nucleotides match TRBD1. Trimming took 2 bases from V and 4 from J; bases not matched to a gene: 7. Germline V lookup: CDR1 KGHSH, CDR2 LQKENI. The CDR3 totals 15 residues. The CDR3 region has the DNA TGTGCCAGCTCACCAGCCGACAGGGCGTCAGAGACCCAGTACTTC. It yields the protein CASSPADRASETQYF.

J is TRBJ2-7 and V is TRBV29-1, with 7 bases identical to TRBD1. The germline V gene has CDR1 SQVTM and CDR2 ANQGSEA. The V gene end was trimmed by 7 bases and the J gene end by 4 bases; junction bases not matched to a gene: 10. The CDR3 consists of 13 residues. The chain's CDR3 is CSAAGTAGYEQYF. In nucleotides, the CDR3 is TGCAGCGCCGCCGGGACAGCAGGATACGAGCAGTACTTC.

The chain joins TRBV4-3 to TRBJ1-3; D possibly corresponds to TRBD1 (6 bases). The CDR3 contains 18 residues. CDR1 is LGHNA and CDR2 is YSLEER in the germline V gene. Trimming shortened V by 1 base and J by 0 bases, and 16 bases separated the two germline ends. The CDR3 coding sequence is TGCGCCAGCAGCCAAGCCCTGACAGGCACTAGCTCTGGAAACACCATATATTTT. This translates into CASSQALTGTSSGNTIYF.

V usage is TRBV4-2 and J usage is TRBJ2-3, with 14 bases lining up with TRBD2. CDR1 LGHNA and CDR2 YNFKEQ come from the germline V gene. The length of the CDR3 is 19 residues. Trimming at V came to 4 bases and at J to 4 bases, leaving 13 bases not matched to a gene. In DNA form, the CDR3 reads TGTGCCAGCAGCCGTAGAGTACCGACTAGCGGGAGGGCCCCAGATACGCAGTATTTT. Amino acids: CASSRRVPTSGRAPDTQYF.

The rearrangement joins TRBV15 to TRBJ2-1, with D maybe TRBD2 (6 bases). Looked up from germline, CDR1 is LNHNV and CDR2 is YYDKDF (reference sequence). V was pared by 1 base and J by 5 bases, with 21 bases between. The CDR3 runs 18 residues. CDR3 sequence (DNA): TGTGCCACCAGCAGAGGGCGTCACGGGAGTCGTAGCGACAATGAGCAGTTCTTC. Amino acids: CATSRGRHGSRSDNEQFF. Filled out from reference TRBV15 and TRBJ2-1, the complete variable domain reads DAMVIQNPRYQVTQFGKPVTLSCSQTLNHNVMYWYQQKSSQAPKLLFHYYDKDFNNEADTPDNFQSRRPNTSFCFLDIRSPGLGDTAMYLCATSRGRHGSRSDNEQFFGPGTRLTVL.

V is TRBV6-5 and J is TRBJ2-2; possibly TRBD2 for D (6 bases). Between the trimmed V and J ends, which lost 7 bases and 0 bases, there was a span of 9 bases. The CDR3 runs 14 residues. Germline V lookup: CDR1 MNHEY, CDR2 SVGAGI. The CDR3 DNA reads TGTGCCAGCAACGGAGGGTCGAACACCGGGGAGCTGTTTTTT. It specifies CASNGGSNTGELFF.

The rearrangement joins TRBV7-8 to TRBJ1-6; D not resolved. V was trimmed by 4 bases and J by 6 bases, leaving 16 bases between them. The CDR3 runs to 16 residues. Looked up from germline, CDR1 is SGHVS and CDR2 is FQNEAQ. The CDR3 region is CASSSPSTTSNSPLHF. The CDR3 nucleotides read TGTGCCAGCAGCTCCCCCTCGACTACATCTAATTCACCCCTCCACTTT.

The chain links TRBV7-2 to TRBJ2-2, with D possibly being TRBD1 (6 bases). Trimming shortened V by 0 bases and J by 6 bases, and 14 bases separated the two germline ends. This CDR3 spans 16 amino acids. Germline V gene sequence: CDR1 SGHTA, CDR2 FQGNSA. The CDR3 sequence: CASSLAGGLVPGELFF. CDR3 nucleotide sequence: TGTGCCAGCAGCTTAGCTGGGGGCCTTGTCCCCGGGGAGCTGTTTTTT.

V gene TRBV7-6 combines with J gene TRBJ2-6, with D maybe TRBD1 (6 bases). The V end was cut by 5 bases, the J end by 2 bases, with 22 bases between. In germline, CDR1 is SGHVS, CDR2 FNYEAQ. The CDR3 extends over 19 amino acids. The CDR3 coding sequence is TGTGCCAGCAGCCGTCATTCCGGGACAACAATGACTGGGGCCAACGTCCTGACTTTC. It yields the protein CASSRHSGTTMTGANVLTF.